This record covers a single T cell receptor beta chain. Its antigen has not been determined. No per-base quality is available; no much larger clone lies one base away. This specimen belongs to a study of OX40 agonist ivuxolimab in advanced cancers. For the study in its entirety: Ivuxolimab was an agonistic, fully human IgG2 monoclonal antibody directed against OX40 (CD134), a costimulatory receptor. Prior anti-PD-1, anti-PD-L1 or anti-CTLA-4 therapy was permitted, and 40% of dose-escalation patients had received checkpoint inhibitors. The dose-escalation cohort was over 70% male with a mean age of around 64 years, ranging from about 20 to 85. The paper describes the monotherapy dose-escalation part (N of about 47 patients) of the phase I trial of ivuxolimab. Intravenous ivuxolimab was administered to patients every 2 weeks at six dose levels: 0.01, 0.1, 0.3, 1.5, 3 and 10 mg/kg. Peripheral TCRbeta sequencing was intended to test whether TCR sequence diversity was altered and clonal T-cell expansion was caused by ivuxolimab. Partial responses occurred in three dose-escalation patients, of whom one had hepatocellular carcinoma and two had cutaneous melanoma. Among the 52 dose-escalation patients, around 20 had hepatocellular carcinoma, some 15 melanoma, 9 renal cell carcinoma and 9 head and neck cancer.

For sequencing of the TCRbeta CDR3 region, genomic DNA was extracted from the sorted cells. The immunoSEQ Assay was used to sequence the TCRbeta CDR3 regions. Here the immuneACCESS table is served through TCRdb, limited to in-frame sequences with V and J called. Missing clones are a known gap in these copies; in checked studies unresolved V genes cover under half, and the rest lacks a known reason. This sample is represented by 80,000 or so clones; about 85% of them were singletons. Jointly, the top ten make up nearly 8% of the sample. The trim is 3 bases for V and 4 bases for J, with a gap of 6 bases between the germline ends. The germline V gene (reference sequence) specifies SEHNR as CDR1 and FQNEAQ as CDR2. Including cysteine and phenylalanine, the CDR3 has 12 amino acids. Only the CDR3 portion is preserved as DNA: 36 bases, with reading frame beginning at the first base. Patients with autoimmune disease history or receiving systemic immunosuppression were excluded from the trial. Peripheral blood for TCR sequencing was drawn from every dose cohort at baseline, at cycle 4 day 1 and at cycle 7 day 1. Samples came from an open-label, multicenter, first-in-human phase I dose-escalation trial of ivuxolimab. Adults with locally advanced or metastatic melanoma, renal cell carcinoma, hepatocellular carcinoma or head and neck squamous cell carcinoma were enrolled in the trial. Before TCR sequencing, CD4+ T cells and CD8+ T cells were sorted from peripheral blood as separate populations.

Results and caveats for the whole study, not just this receptor: Antigen specificity was not determined for the clonally expanded peripheral T cells. Low levels of normalized T-cell clonal expansion were also shown by some nonresponding patients. At doses from 0.1 to 3.0 mg/kg, clonal expansion was seen in both CD4+ and CD8+ blood T cells between baseline and week 6. After ivuxolimab, CD8+ T cells had more expanded clones than CD4+ T cells on average. In partial responders in the 0.1-3.0 mg/kg groups, normalized peripheral clonal expansion was found to be among the lowest, especially among CD8+ T cells.

This sequence was found in an adult with an advanced solid tumor such as melanoma, head and neck, liver or kidney cancer. This specimen consisted of CD4+ or CD8+ T cells sorted from blood, obtained in a trial of the OX40 agonist ivuxolimab. The rearranged segments are TRBV7-9 and TRBJ2-5, with a weak D call of TRBD2 (5 bases match). At the DNA level, the sequence is TGTGCCAGCAGCTTTGAGGGAGAGACCCAGTACTTC. This gives the protein CASSFEGETQYF.